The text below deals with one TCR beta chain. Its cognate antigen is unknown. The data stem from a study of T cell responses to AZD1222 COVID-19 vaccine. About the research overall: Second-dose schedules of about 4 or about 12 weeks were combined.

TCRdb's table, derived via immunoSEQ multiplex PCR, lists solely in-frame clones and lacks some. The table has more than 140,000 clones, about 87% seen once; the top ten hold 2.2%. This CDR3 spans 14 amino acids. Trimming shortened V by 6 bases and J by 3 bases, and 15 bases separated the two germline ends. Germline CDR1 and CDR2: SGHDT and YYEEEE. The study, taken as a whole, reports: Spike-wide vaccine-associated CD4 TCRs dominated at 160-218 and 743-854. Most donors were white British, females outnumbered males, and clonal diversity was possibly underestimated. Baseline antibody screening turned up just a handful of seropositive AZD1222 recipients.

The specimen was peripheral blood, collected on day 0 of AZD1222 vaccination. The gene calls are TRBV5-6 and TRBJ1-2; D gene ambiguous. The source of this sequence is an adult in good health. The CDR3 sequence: CASIPSYGDYGYTF. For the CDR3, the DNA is TGTGCCAGCATCCCCTCGTATGGGGACTATGGCTACACCTTC.